This T cell receptor (beta chain) was identified during a study of blood T cell repertoires in COVID-19. Study details: The United States, Italy and Spain supplied acute and convalescent COVID-19 samples. T cells, B-cell-depleted T cells, or PBMCs supplied cDNA or gDNA.

Per the study methods: How many nucleated cells were present was estimated from reference gene primer amplification. Produced via immunoSEQ multiplex PCR; TCRdb's table is partial and in-frame only. V, J and clone size derive from that table, while D and trimming were established from the DNA sequence. The sample shows around 77,000 clones, just over 85% of them seen only once. This clone showed up just once. The sequence was obtained from a man between 65 and 85 years old with active or convalescent COVID-19. Sequencing was done on a sample of peripheral blood.

CDR3 protein: CASSPGGSSYEQYF. The CDR3 nucleotides are TGTGCCAGCTCCCCAGGGGGGAGCTCCTACGAGCAGTACTTC. J is TRBJ2-7 and V is TRBV18; a possible D gene is TRBD1 (7 bases). Per the germline V gene, CDR1 is KGHSH and CDR2 is LQKENI. The V and J ends lost 6 bases and 0 bases respectively, with 12 bases between them. The CDR3 covers 14 residues.